Presented here are 18 T cell receptor beta chains from one specimen sequenced in a study of cytomegalovirus exposure and HLA in healthy donors. Both 60 Vbeta primers and 13 Jbeta primers went into the PCR. Generated by immunoSEQ multiplex PCR, the TCRdb table keeps only in-frame clones and is missing some. The sample lists 150,000 to 200,000 clones, roughly three quarters seen once, with about 15% in the top ten. Sequenced input: PBMCs. The receptors here all came from a woman in her forties in good health and CMV-seronegative.

This rearrangement joins TRBV5-4 to TRBJ2-7, with TRBD1 as a possible D gene (5 bases). Trimming removed 5 bases from V and 10 bases from J, with 13 bases in between. The CDR3 spans 11 residues. Per the germline V gene, CDR1 is SGHNT and CDR2 is YYREEE (reference sequence). This chain's CDR3 is CASSSGQRQYF. In nucleotides, the CDR3 is TGTGCCAGCAGTTCCGGACAACGACAGTACTTC.

This rearrangement joins TRBV11-3 to TRBJ1-6; D unresolved. V was trimmed by 6 bases and J by 0 bases, leaving 9 bases between them. Germline loops: CDR1 SGHNT, CDR2 YENEEA. This CDR3 comprises 15 residues. Here the CDR3 reads CASRGGSSYNSPLHF. In nucleotides, the CDR3 is TGTGCCAGCAGAGGAGGGAGCTCCTATAATTCACCCCTCCACTTT.

V is TRBV18 and J is TRBJ2-7; a weak D match, TRBD2 (6 bases). The germline gives CDR1 KGHSH, CDR2 LQKENI. V lost 3 bases and J 3 bases, leaving 12 bases between the germline ends. The CDR3 runs 14 residues. CDR3 bases: TGTGCCAGCTCACCTGGTAGCGGCAGCTACGAGCAGTACTTC. Its protein product is CASSPGSGSYEQYF.

This chain connects TRBV25-1 to TRBJ2-7; perhaps TRBD2 as D (5 bases). V lost 0 bases, J lost 6 bases, and 15 bases lay in between. CDR3 length equals 15 residues. CDR1 and CDR2 from the germline V gene are MGHDK and SYGVNS. The chain's CDR3 is CASSEYGSRAAEQYF. CDR3 sequence (DNA): TGTGCCAGCAGTGAATACGGATCGCGGGCAGCCGAGCAGTACTTC.

This clone was counted between two and nine times. The chain combines TRBV4-2 with TRBJ2-1, with D unresolved. The germline gives CDR1 LGHNA, CDR2 YNFKEQ. CDR3 length: 13 amino acids. The V end lost 0 bases, the J end lost 8 bases, and 8 bases lay between the germline ends. Here the CDR3 DNA reads TGTGCCAGCAGCCAAGATCAGATCCATGAGCAGTTCTTC. Amino acids: CASSQDQIHEQFF.

The table lists this clone with a count of one. The chain employs TRBV5-1 and TRBJ2-2; 12 bases agree with TRBD1. With 0 bases clipped from V and 5 bases from J, the junction kept 5 bases outside the gene matches. Per germline, CDR1 SGHRS and CDR2 YFSETQ. This CDR3 is built from 17 residues. CDR3 in amino acids: CASSLGDRGRRTGELFF. Here the CDR3 DNA reads TGCGCCAGCAGCTTGGGGGACAGGGGGCGAAGGACCGGGGAGCTGTTTTTT.

The chain is built from TRBV27 and TRBJ2-2, with TRBD1 identical over 7 bases. Germline V gene sequence: CDR1 MNHEY, CDR2 SMNVEV (reference sequence). CDR3 length equals 16 residues. After removal of 3 bases from V and 4 bases from J, the junction contained 8 bases not matched to a gene. The CDR3 here is CASSFGDSRTTGELFF. The DNA for the CDR3 is TGTGCCAGCAGTTTCGGGGACAGTCGGACCACCGGGGAGCTGTTTTTT.

V gene TRBV18 combines with J gene TRBJ2-2; no clear D gene. V gave up 2 bases and J gave up 5 bases, with 9 bases separating them. Germline V gives CDR1 KGHSH, CDR2 LQKENI. The CDR3 is made up of 14 amino acids. The CDR3 loop is CASSPWAETGELFF. The CDR3 bases are TGTGCCAGCTCACCATGGGCCGAAACCGGGGAGCTGTTTTTT.

This sequence joins TRBV25-1 and TRBJ2-7; D uncertain. The V end was cut by 6 bases, the J end by 0 bases, with 9 bases between. Germline CDR1 reads MGHDK; CDR2 reads SYGVNS. This CDR3 is built from 13 residues. CDR3 region: CASSKESSYEQYF. DNA for the CDR3: TGTGCCAGCAGCAAGGAGAGCTCCTACGAGCAGTACTTC.

This chain links TRBV7-2 with TRBJ2-1; weak D call: TRBD2 (5 bases). The CDR3 runs 12 residues. Looked up from germline, CDR1 is SGHTA and CDR2 is FQGNSA. Trimming stripped 5 bases from V and 7 bases from J, with 9 bases between. CDR3 residues: CASSTRTNEQFF. For the CDR3, the DNA is TGTGCCAGCAGCACCCGGACTAATGAGCAGTTCTTC.

V is TRBV7-9 and J is TRBJ2-2; D possibly corresponds to TRBD2 (5 bases). V was pared by 5 bases and J by 0 bases, with 13 bases between. The CDR3 runs 16 residues. Germline V gives CDR1 SEHNR, CDR2 FQNEAQ (reference sequence). CDR3 protein: CASSVTTQTNTGELFF. In DNA form, the CDR3 reads TGTGCCAGCAGCGTGACTACTCAAACGAACACCGGGGAGCTGTTTTTT. Full variable domain (missing parts from reference TRBV7-9 and TRBJ2-2): DTGVSQNPRHKITKRGQNVTFRCDPISEHNRLYWYRQTLGQGPEFLTYFQNEAQLEKSRLLSDRFSAERPKGSFSTLEIQRTEQGDSAMYLCASSVTTQTNTGELFFGEGSRLTVL.

The chain employs TRBV7-8 and TRBJ2-3, with 12 bases lining up with TRBD2. The trim removed 5 bases at V and 5 bases at J, leaving 11 bases unmatched. Germline CDR1 and CDR2: SGHVS and FQNEAQ. The CDR3 sequence is 17 residues long. The CDR3 DNA sequence: TGTGCCAGCAGCCTCGATCGACTAGCGGGGGCGGGAGATACGCAGTATTTT. It is translated as CASSLDRLAGAGDTQYF.

In its sample, this clone was seen a few times. The chain carries TRBV2 and TRBJ1-4, with D possibly matching TRBD1 (5 bases). The CDR3 totals 14 residues. The V gene's germline CDR1 is SNHLY and CDR2 FYNNEI. Deletions cut 6 bases from V and 12 bases from J, with 20 bases between. The CDR3 sequence: CASRTEVPKVELFF. CDR3 sequence (DNA): TGTGCCAGCAGGACAGAAGTCCCCAAGGTCGAACTGTTTTTT. Looking up the rest from reference TRBV2 and TRBJ1-4 gives the full variable domain: EPEVTQTPSHQVTQMGQEVILRCVPISNHLYFYWYRQILGQKVEFLVSFYNNEISEKSEIFDDQFSVERPDGSNFTLKIRSTKLEDSAMYFCASRTEVPKVELFFGSGTQLSVL.

This clone was recorded a few times. This chain links TRBV27 with TRBJ2-3; 8 bases fit TRBD2. The CDR3 totals 13 residues. V lost 5 bases to trimming and J lost 5 bases; unmatched junction nucleotides: 3. Germline lookup yields CDR1 MNHEY and CDR2 SMNVEV (reference sequence). The CDR3 DNA is TGTGCCAGCAGTATGGGACTAGGAGATACGCAGTATTTT. Translated: CASSMGLGDTQYF.

V gene TRBV6-5 combines with J gene TRBJ2-5; 14 bases map to TRBD2. The junction had 5 bases not matched to a gene; V was cut back by 3 bases and J by 5 bases. The CDR3 is 16 residues long. The germline V gene has CDR1 MNHEY and CDR2 SVGAGI. The CDR3 reads CASSYGTSGSTETQYF. DNA of the CDR3: TGTGCCAGCAGTTATGGGACTAGCGGGAGTACGGAGACCCAGTACTTC.

The genes are TRBV6-5 and TRBJ2-2, with 8 bases aligning to TRBD1. CDR1 and CDR2 from the germline V gene are MNHEY and SVGAGI. V trimming: 5 bases; J trimming: 4 bases; junction bases outside the gene matches: 3. The CDR3 has 14 amino acids. CDR3 sequence reads: CASSMDRATGELFF. In DNA, the CDR3 is TGTGCCAGCAGTATGGACAGGGCCACCGGGGAGCTGTTTTTT.

The chain is built from TRBV7-2 and TRBJ1-1; TRBD1 matches 8 bases. J lost 3 bases, V lost 5 bases, and 8 bases had no gene match. This CDR3 has 15 residues. Germline CDR1 and CDR2: SGHTA and FQGNSA. The CDR3 region is CASSLKQGGDTEAFF. The CDR3 DNA is TGTGCCAGCAGCCTAAAACAGGGGGGCGACACTGAAGCTTTCTTT.

This chain uses TRBV7-8 with TRBJ2-5; TRBD2 aligns across 8 bases. From germline, CDR1 is SGHVS and CDR2 FQNEAQ. J gave up 4 bases and V 3 bases, and 4 bases lay outside the gene matches. The CDR3 length is 14 residues. Written as DNA, the CDR3 is TGTGCCAGCAGCTTTGTGACTAGCGTAGAGACCCAGTACTTC. It yields the protein CASSFVTSVETQYF.